The rows below give T cell receptor beta chains drawn from one sample of a study of T cells expressing NK-cell markers. Reanalyzing the 5' RACE reads, TCRdb keeps one entry per CDR3 protein, without DNA. Across a few hundred thousand distinct CDR3 sequences, the top ten clones capture about 0.39% of the sample. Sequencing was performed on blood T cells: a sorted CD56 or NKG2C T cell subset, CD4+ or CD8+ T cells, or bulk PBMC T cells (not recorded which). The source is a man aged 18 to 35 in good health. The CDR3 runs from the conserved cysteine through the conserved F or W. Fields, in order: V gene, J gene, CDR3 protein.

v_gene: TRBV7-2
j_gene: TRBJ2-2
CDR3aa: CASSLLSSNTGELFF

v_gene: TRBV14
j_gene: TRBJ2-1
CDR3aa: CASSQDLGLSPQFF

v_gene: TRBV7-2
j_gene: TRBJ1-4
CDR3aa: CASSLVSWANEKLFF

v_gene: TRBV6-2/TRBV6-3
j_gene: TRBJ1-1
CDR3aa: CASDLRGPMMNTEAFF

v_gene: TRBV9
j_gene: TRBJ2-3
CDR3aa: CASSVYGRTTDTQYF

v_gene: TRBV7-6
j_gene: TRBJ2-1
CDR3aa: CASSPVDNEQFF

v_gene: TRBV9
j_gene: TRBJ2-1
CDR3aa: CASSVGVGRDEQFF

v_gene: TRBV6-5
j_gene: TRBJ2-1
CDR3aa: CASSSQGQADNEQFF

v_gene: TRBV12-3/TRBV12-4
j_gene: TRBJ2-3
CDR3aa: CASRGQGRPDTQYF

v_gene: TRBV20-1
j_gene: TRBJ2-1
CDR3aa: CSAEGGAHNEQFF

v_gene: TRBV4-3
j_gene: TRBJ1-1
CDR3aa: CASSQTGTSGLNTEAFF

v_gene: TRBV29-1
j_gene: TRBJ2-1
CDR3aa: CSVGSSGSSYNEQFF

v_gene: TRBV20-1
j_gene: TRBJ2-1
CDR3aa: CSARVKGRYNEQFF

v_gene: TRBV6-4
j_gene: TRBJ2-3
CDR3aa: CASRLRSGDGTDTQYF

v_gene: TRBV7-3
j_gene: TRBJ2-3
CDR3aa: CASSSYNDREKYF

v_gene: TRBV5-1
j_gene: TRBJ2-1
CDR3aa: CASSLASGRSSNEQFF

v_gene: TRBV12-5
j_gene: TRBJ2-1
CDR3aa: CASGLREEQFF

v_gene: TRBV28
j_gene: TRBJ2-7
CDR3aa: CASTLDRPYEQYF

v_gene: TRBV5-1
j_gene: TRBJ2-4
CDR3aa: CASSLGGDIQYF

v_gene: TRBV6-5
j_gene: TRBJ1-2
CDR3aa: CASSYRVSLSNYGYTF

v_gene: TRBV12-3/TRBV12-4
j_gene: TRBJ2-1
CDR3aa: CASSLRQRVRYNEQFF

v_gene: TRBV20-1
j_gene: TRBJ2-3
CDR3aa: CSARNSGGAPDTQYF

v_gene: TRBV10-3
j_gene: TRBJ2-5
CDR3aa: CAISDRGDTRPQYF

v_gene: TRBV12-2
j_gene: TRBJ1-5
CDR3aa: CASRWDRDNQPQHF

v_gene: TRBV11-1
j_gene: TRBJ2-7
CDR3aa: CASSPRTSGRAGIYEQYF

v_gene: TRBV29-1
j_gene: TRBJ1-5
CDR3aa: CSVDSGVGQPQHF

v_gene: TRBV5-4
j_gene: TRBJ2-7
CDR3aa: CASSRTSTSYEQYF

v_gene: TRBV14
j_gene: TRBJ2-5
CDR3aa: CASSPGVWETQYF

v_gene: TRBV12-3/TRBV12-4
j_gene: TRBJ2-1
CDR3aa: CASSPLAGGPVEQFF

v_gene: TRBV5-1
j_gene: TRBJ1-5
CDR3aa: CASSLSTGGNQPQHF

v_gene: TRBV12-3/TRBV12-4
j_gene: TRBJ1-5
CDR3aa: CASSHRVSNQPQHF

v_gene: TRBV12-3/TRBV12-4
j_gene: TRBJ2-2
CDR3aa: CASSLPLTSTGELFF

v_gene: TRBV7-6
j_gene: TRBJ2-1
CDR3aa: CATMGTSGTNEQFF

v_gene: TRBV20-1
j_gene: TRBJ2-2
CDR3aa: CSAIIAGANTGELFF

v_gene: TRBV29-1
j_gene: TRBJ2-5
CDR3aa: CSVLGLAGGPETQYF

v_gene: TRBV30
j_gene: TRBJ2-1
CDR3aa: CACHGEGDNEQFF

v_gene: TRBV10-3
j_gene: TRBJ2-2
CDR3aa: CAISGDRPTGELFF

v_gene: TRBV24-1
j_gene: TRBJ2-1
CDR3aa: CATSDRTSGLGNEQFF

v_gene: TRBV29-1
j_gene: TRBJ2-3
CDR3aa: CSVARQGSNTQYF

v_gene: TRBV7-2
j_gene: TRBJ2-1
CDR3aa: CADGGVYNEQFF

v_gene: TRBV12-3/TRBV12-4
j_gene: TRBJ1-2
CDR3aa: CASFTGSGYGYTF

v_gene: TRBV5-1
j_gene: TRBJ2-3
CDR3aa: CASSLGQVADTQYF

v_gene: TRBV24-1
j_gene: TRBJ2-7
CDR3aa: CATSDTGTAYEQYF

v_gene: TRBV12-3/TRBV12-4
j_gene: TRBJ2-1
CDR3aa: CASSSSSLSSYNEQFF

v_gene: TRBV10-3
j_gene: TRBJ2-4
CDR3aa: CAISRDIGRNIQYF

v_gene: TRBV29-1
j_gene: TRBJ2-3
CDR3aa: CSVEVRGLLDTQYF

v_gene: TRBV12-3/TRBV12-4
j_gene: TRBJ2-7
CDR3aa: CASSPGLAGGPSSYEQYF

v_gene: TRBV29-1
j_gene: TRBJ2-2
CDR3aa: CSVEVVTAITGELFF

v_gene: TRBV15
j_gene: TRBJ1-1
CDR3aa: CATSAQGLNTEAFF

v_gene: TRBV30
j_gene: TRBJ1-1
CDR3aa: CAWSGRKNTEAFF